The T cell receptor (beta chain) under discussion was sequenced for a study of cytomegalovirus exposure and HLA in healthy donors. On the study more broadly: There were approximately 85 million unique TCRs (from HLA-typed donors) in an early data release.

PCR used 60 Vbeta primers and 13 Jbeta primers. The method was immunoSEQ multiplex PCR; TCRdb's version includes in-frame clones alone and lacks a portion of them. This table holds under 250,000 clones, roughly 85% found once. With 3 bases removed from V and 1 base from J, the gap between germline ends came to 9 bases. The CDR3 runs to 14 residues. Germline CDR1 is ENHRY and CDR2 is SYGVKD. The donors were healthy bone marrow donors. This sequence joins TRBV10-3 and TRBJ1-1; unclear D gene. The sequence was obtained from a woman between 25 and 40 years old in good health and CMV-seropositive. The sequencing sample was made of PBMCs. The CDR3 nucleotides read TGTGCCATCAGTGACCCAGAAAGGAACACTGAAGCTTTCTTT. It encodes CAISDPERNTEAFF.